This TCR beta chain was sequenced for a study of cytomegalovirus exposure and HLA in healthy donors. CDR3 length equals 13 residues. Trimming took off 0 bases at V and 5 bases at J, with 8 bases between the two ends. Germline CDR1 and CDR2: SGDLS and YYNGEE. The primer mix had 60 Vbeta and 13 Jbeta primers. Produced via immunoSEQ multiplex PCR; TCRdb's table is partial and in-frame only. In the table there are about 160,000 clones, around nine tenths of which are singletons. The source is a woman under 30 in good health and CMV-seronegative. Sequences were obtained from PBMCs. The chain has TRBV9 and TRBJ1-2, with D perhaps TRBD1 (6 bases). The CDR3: CASSVGTAYGYTF. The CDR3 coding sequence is TGTGCCAGCAGCGTAGGGACAGCTTATGGCTACACCTTC.